The 14 T cell receptor beta chains below all came from one sample that was sequenced in a study of shared clonotypes between healthy human individuals. Clones were read by immunoSEQ multiplex PCR, and TCRdb kept only the in-frame ones, dropping some. In the table there are about 680,000 clones, about 78% of which are singletons. Source material: memory CD4+ T cells sorted from blood. Documented subset: CD45RA-negative fraction. Receptors originate from a woman aged 25 to 45 in good health.

Only a few counts were recorded for this clone. Other DNA sequences in this sample translate to the same CDR3. The CDR3 spells CASSYGTGSPEAFF. CDR3 in DNA: TGTGCCAGCAGCTACGGGACAGGATCCCCTGAAGCTTTCTTT. The chain uses TRBV7-9 and TRBJ1-1; 8 bases agree with TRBD1. V shed 4 bases and J 6 bases; nucleotides not matched to a gene: 7. Germline V gene data show CDR1 as SEHNR and CDR2 as FQNEAQ (reference sequence). CDR3 length: 14 residues.

The chain uses TRBV11-3 and TRBJ2-7; D gene ambiguous. V lost 4 bases and J lost 7, with 17 bases in between. CDR3 length: 14 residues. The germline gives CDR1 SGHNT, CDR2 YENEEA. The CDR3 DNA reads TGTGCCAGCAGCTCCTCGGACGGAGCGAGTGAGCAGTACTTC. Translation: CASSSSDGASEQYF.

This clone showed up just once. A far larger clone is one nucleotide away, so this likely arose from a read error. The chain uses TRBV28 and TRBJ1-3; 11 nucleotides match TRBD1. The V segment lost 4 bases and the J segment 2 bases; nucleotides outside the gene matches: 1. The CDR3 consists of 15 residues. CDR1 and CDR2 from the germline V gene are MDHEN and SYDVKM. The CDR3 DNA sequence: TGTGCCAGCAGTTCGGGACAGGGGGCTGGAAACACCATATATTTT. Translation: CASSSGQGAGNTIYF.

This clone was seen a few times. V and J are TRBV30 and TRBJ2-3, with a tentative D call TRBD2 (6 bases). CDR1 and CDR2 from the germline V gene are GTSNPN and SVGIG (reference sequence). The V and J ends lost 3 bases and 4 bases respectively, with 20 bases between them. The CDR3 consists of 16 residues. For the CDR3, the DNA is TGTGCCTGGAGACCCGGGACTTGGGTGGCCTCAGATACGCAGTATTTT. Protein product: CAWRPGTWVASDTQYF.

The table lists this clone with a few counts. The chain carries TRBV7-2 and TRBJ1-1, with D unresolved. The germline V gene encodes CDR1 SGHTA and CDR2 FQGNSA. The CDR3 contains 15 residues. The V end was cut by 4 bases, the J end by 1 base, with 13 bases between. The CDR3 loop reads CASSSRIGENTEAFF. The CDR3, as DNA: TGTGCCAGCAGCTCGCGGATAGGTGAGAACACTGAAGCTTTCTTT. Complete variable domain (other parts from reference TRBV7-2 and TRBJ1-1): GAGVSQSPSNKVTEKGKDVELRCDPISGHTALYWYRQSLGQGLEFLIYFQGNSAPDKSGLPSDRFSAERTGGSVSTLTIQRTQQEDSAVYLCASSSRIGENTEAFFGQGTRLTVV.

Only a few counts were recorded for this clone. The V gene is TRBV28, the J gene TRBJ2-7; D tentatively reads TRBD1 or TRBD2 (5 bases each). V lost 6 bases, J lost 9 bases, and 18 bases lay in between. CDR3 length equals 13 residues. The germline V gene has CDR1 MDHEN and CDR2 SYDVKM. This CDR3 is CASRSPGQRRQYF. The CDR3 region has the DNA TGTGCCAGCAGGTCCCCGGGGCAAAGGCGGCAGTACTTC.

Worth noting for this clone: Only one base separates this from a far larger clonotype, so it likely reflects a read error. This sequence joins TRBV7-2 and TRBJ2-3; D is unresolved. The CDR3 length is 12 residues. Trimming left V 5 bases short and J 2 bases short, with 5 bases between. CDR1 is SGHTA and CDR2 is FQGNSA in the germline V gene. This chain's CDR3 is CASSHYTDTQYF. CDR3 bases: TGTGCCAGCAGCCACTACACAGATACGCAGTATTTT.

J is TRBJ2-1 and V is TRBV18; a possible D gene is TRBD2 (5 bases). The V gene lost 3 bases and the J gene lost 8 bases, with 17 bases spanning the gap. This CDR3 contains 15 residues. CDR1 and CDR2 (germline): KGHSH, LQKENI. CDR3 region: CASSPRGPHDDEQFF. For the CDR3, the DNA is TGTGCCAGCTCACCTAGAGGGCCCCACGACGATGAGCAGTTCTTC.

The chain employs TRBV2 and TRBJ2-7; D call uncertain. Trimming left V 9 bases short and J 5 bases short, with 11 bases between. CDR1 and CDR2 from the germline V gene are SNHLY and FYNNEI. The CDR3 has 11 amino acids. As DNA, the CDR3 is TGTGCCAGACCGGGCGATCACGAGCAGTACTTC. Amino acids: CARPGDHEQYF.

V usage is TRBV7-2 and J usage is TRBJ2-7, with 14 bases matching TRBD2. Looked up from germline, CDR1 is SGHTA and CDR2 is FQGNSA. Losses at the gene ends were 4 bases for V and 5 bases for J; bases not matched to a gene: 7. The CDR3 is 16 amino acids. The CDR3 reads CASSYLGLAGGHEQYF. In nucleotides, the CDR3 is TGTGCCAGCAGCTACTTAGGACTAGCGGGAGGACACGAGCAGTACTTC.

The V gene is TRBV18, the J gene TRBJ1-2; 9 bases agree with TRBD1. Trimming removed 3 bases from V and 0 bases from J; junction bases left unmatched: 2. The CDR3 is made up of 15 amino acids. In germline, CDR1 is KGHSH, CDR2 LQKENI. CDR3 residues: CASSPGTGSNYGYTF. As DNA, the CDR3 is TGTGCCAGCTCACCGGGGACAGGGTCTAACTATGGCTACACCTTC.

The V call is TRBV7-6, the J call TRBJ2-6; D is tentatively TRBD1 or TRBD2 (5 bases each). Germline values: CDR1 SGHVS, CDR2 FNYEAQ. V gave up 4 bases and J gave up 0 bases, with 16 bases separating them. This CDR3 region has 18 residues. The DNA of the CDR3 is TGTGCCAGCAGCTCTCTCCCCGGGGCGGGCTCTGGGGCCAACGTCCTGACTTTC. The encoded protein is CASSSLPGAGSGANVLTF.

There are many counts of this clone. The same CDR3 also results from other DNA sequences found in this sample. V is TRBV5-1 and J is TRBJ2-5, with TRBD1 identical over 9 bases. Germline CDR1 and CDR2: SGHRS and YFSETQ. The CDR3 spans 16 residues. V was pared by 0 bases and J by 5 bases, with 8 bases of the junction left unmatched. This CDR3 is CASSLVQGAAVETQYF. CDR3 nucleotides: TGCGCCAGCAGCTTGGTACAGGGGGCGGCCGTGGAGACCCAGTACTTC.

The gene calls are TRBV5-6 and TRBJ1-2; no clear D gene. This CDR3 comprises 14 residues. Per the germline V gene, CDR1 is SGHDT and CDR2 is YYEEEE. V was cut by 0 bases and J by 2 bases, with 8 bases left in between. CDR3 residues: CASSLGLQNYGYTF. In DNA form, the CDR3 reads TGTGCCAGCAGCTTGGGGCTTCAGAACTATGGCTACACCTTC.